The clone carrying this TCR beta chain showed up just a few times. Antigen unknown. After removal of 7 bases from V and 8 bases from J, the junction contained 9 bases not matched to a gene. The CDR3 covers 13 residues. Individual cDNA molecules received unique molecular identifiers during library preparation. TCRdb reprocessed the 5' RACE reads with MiXCR, giving one entry per CDR3 protein. Here the sample spans 75,000 to 100,000 distinct CDR3 sequences, about an eighth being singletons. The data were obtained in a study of early T cells in non-severe SARS-CoV-2 infection. In the study overall: Whole-blood bulk RNA, unsorted, was sequenced, and chains were unpaired.

Findings and limits, study-wide: Private and CD4 specificities were missed by VDJdb matching, skewed to anti-spike CD8.

The chain is built from TRBV12-3 or TRBV12-4 and TRBJ1-2, with 8 bases matching TRBD1. The sample consisted of whole blood. This sequence was found in an adult who was a healthcare worker with PCR-confirmed SARS-CoV-2 infection or an uninfected control (not recorded which). The CDR3 sequence is CASTRGRAEGYTF. The CDR3 coding sequence is TGTGCCAGCACCAGGGGGCGAGCGGAAGGCTACACCTTC.